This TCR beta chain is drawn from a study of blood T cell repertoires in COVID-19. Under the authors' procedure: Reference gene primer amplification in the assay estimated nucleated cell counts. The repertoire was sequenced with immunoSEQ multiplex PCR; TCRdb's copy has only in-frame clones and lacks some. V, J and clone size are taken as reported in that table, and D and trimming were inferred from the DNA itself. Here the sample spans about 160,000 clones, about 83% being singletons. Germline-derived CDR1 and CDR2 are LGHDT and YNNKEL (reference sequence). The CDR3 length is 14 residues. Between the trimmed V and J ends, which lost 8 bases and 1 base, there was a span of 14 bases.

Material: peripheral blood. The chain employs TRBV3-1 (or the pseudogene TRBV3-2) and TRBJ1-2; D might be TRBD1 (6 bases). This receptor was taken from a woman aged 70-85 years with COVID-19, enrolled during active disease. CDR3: CASGFGTFNYGYTF. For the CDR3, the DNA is TGTGCCAGCGGCTTTGGGACATTTAACTATGGCTACACCTTC.